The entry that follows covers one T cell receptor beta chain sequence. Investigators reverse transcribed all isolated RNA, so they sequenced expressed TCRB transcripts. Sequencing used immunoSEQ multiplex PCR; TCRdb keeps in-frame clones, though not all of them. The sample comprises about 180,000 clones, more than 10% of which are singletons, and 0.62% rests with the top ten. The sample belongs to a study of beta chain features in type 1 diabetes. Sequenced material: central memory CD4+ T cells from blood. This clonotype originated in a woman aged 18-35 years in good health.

The CDR3 DNA sequence: TGTGCCTCCACGGCCGGGACTAGCATCAATGAGCAGTTCTTC. Encoded protein: CASTAGTSINEQFF. This chain connects TRBV30 to TRBJ2-1; 9 bases are shared with TRBD2. Germline V gene sequence: CDR1 GTSNPN, CDR2 SVGIG (reference sequence). CDR3 size: 14 residues. The V gene end was trimmed by 7 bases and the J gene end by 6 bases; junction bases not matched to a gene: 10.